Shown below are 2 T cell receptor beta chains from a single sample sequenced in a study of blood T cell repertoires in COVID-19. Profiled with immunoSEQ multiplex PCR; TCRdb holds only in-frame clones, not every one. Here the sample spans roughly 120,000 clones, 90% being singletons. Sample: peripheral blood. These receptor sequences come from a man aged 45-60 years with active COVID-19.

The V and J genes are TRBV19 and TRBJ2-1, with D perhaps TRBD2 (5 bases). This CDR3 spans 12 amino acids. V gave up 5 bases and J gave up 8 bases, with 10 bases separating them. In germline, CDR1 is LNHDA, CDR2 SQIVND (reference sequence). CDR3 amino acids: CASSSRTYEQFF. CDR3 coding DNA: TGTGCCAGTAGTTCCCGGACTTATGAGCAGTTCTTC.

This clone was seen a single time. The rearrangement links TRBV30 to TRBJ2-1; 8 bases match TRBD1. The germline gives CDR1 GTSNPN, CDR2 SVGIG (reference sequence). This CDR3 contains 13 residues. The V and J ends lost 5 bases and 4 bases, in that order; junction bases with no gene match: 4. In DNA form, the CDR3 reads TGTGCCTGGGGGACAGGAGTTTACAATGAGCAGTTCTTC. Its translation is CAWGTGVYNEQFF. The full variable domain, completed using reference TRBV30 and TRBJ2-1, is SQTIHQWPATLVQPVGSPLSLECTVEGTSNPNLYWYRQAAGRGLQLLFYSVGIGQISSEVPQNLSASRPQDRQFILSSKKLLLSDSGFYLCAWGTGVYNEQFFGPGTRLTVL.